This T cell receptor beta chain was profiled in a study of cytomegalovirus exposure and HLA in healthy donors. About the research overall: Earlier, 180 million or so T cells were analyzed, and 90 million to 140 million unique TCR beta sequences were found among them.

PCR used 60 Vbeta primers and 13 Jbeta primers. TCRdb's table, derived via immunoSEQ multiplex PCR, lists solely in-frame clones and lacks some. The table shows approximately 280,000 clones, with 86% occurring only once. Remarks on this clone: Antigen unknown. Mismatch with germline at one junction end may stem from a read error.

The CDR3 spans 17 residues. Germline assignment: CDR1 SSHAT and CDR2 FNYEAQ (reference sequence). Notes on the study in general: V- and J-gene trimming of TCR beta was linked (in a later analysis) to a missense DCLRE1C variant. Using the classifier, cytomegalovirus status was reportedly diagnosed with high specificity and sensitivity. In a later analysis, specific HLA alleles were associated with about 18,000 TCR beta sequences at a 0.05 false discovery rate.

This sequence was found in a man between 40 and 49 years old in good health and CMV-seropositive. Sequenced sample: PBMCs. The J gene is TRBJ1-2, the V gene TRBV7-7; no reliable D call. The CDR3 reads CASSPRPGQTENYGYTF. In DNA, the CDR3 is TGTGCTAGCAGCCCACGGCCAGGCCAGACCGAGAACTATGGCTACACCTTC.